This is a list of T cell receptor beta chains from one sample in a study of T cell changes during pregnancy in multiple sclerosis. Method: immunoSEQ multiplex PCR; TCRdb's copy keeps in-frame clones and lacks some. The table shows about 48,000 clones, with around 92% occurring only once. Source: CD4+ T cells from peripheral blood mononuclear cells, taken in the second trimester of pregnancy. All receptors derive from a female donor in good health, enrolled as a control in a pregnancy study. CDR3s include the opening cysteine and the closing phenylalanine or tryptophan. The D gene is left open where the match is weak. Expanded clones are given a class, and other clones once, few, many or no size at all.

d_call	v_call	clone_size	j_call	cdr3_aa	cdr3_nt
TRBD2	TRBV7-9	-	TRBJ2-1	CASSFLVGGRNNEQFF	TGTGCCAGCAGCTTCTTGGTTGGCGGGAGAAACAATGAGCAGTTCTTC
-	TRBV7-2	-	TRBJ2-5	CASSLAMDRYETQYF	TGTGCCAGCAGCTTAGCTATGGACAGATACGAGACCCAGTACTTC
-	TRBV9	-	TRBJ2-2	CASSPLFSGNTGELFF	TGTGCCAGCAGCCCCCTCTTCAGCGGGAACACCGGGGAGCTGTTTTTT
TRBD2	TRBV4-3	-	TRBJ2-5	CASSQETAQGGGETQYF	TGCGCCAGCAGCCAAGAGACGGCCCAGGGCGGGGGGGAGACCCAGTACTTC
TRBD1	TRBV9	-	TRBJ1-6	CASSERDRGYLESPLHF	TGTGCCAGCAGCGAAAGGGACAGGGGGTACCTGGAGTCACCCCTCCACTTT
TRBD1	TRBV28	-	TRBJ2-7	CASSWDSSSYEQYF	TGTGCCAGCAGTTGGGACAGCAGCTCCTACGAGCAGTACTTC
TRBD1	TRBV29-1	-	TRBJ2-7	CSVLGTGASYEQYF	TGCAGCGTCCTTGGGACAGGAGCTTCCTACGAGCAGTACTTC
TRBD1	TRBV5-1	-	TRBJ2-1	CASSFDRDYEQFF	TGCGCCAGCAGCTTTGACAGGGATTATGAGCAGTTCTTC
-	TRBV27	-	TRBJ2-5	CASSWDSRQTQTQYF	TGTGCCAGCAGTTGGGACTCACGACAGACACAGACCCAGTACTTC
-	TRBV5-7	-	TRBJ2-3	CASSPRGGAWADTQYF	TGTGCCAGCAGCCCTAGGGGGGGCGCGTGGGCAGATACGCAGTATTTT
TRBD2	TRBV6-6	once	TRBJ2-1	CASSSGTSGSGEQFF	TGTGCCAGCAGTTCCGGGACTAGCGGGAGCGGCGAGCAGTTCTTC
-	TRBV19	few	TRBJ1-1	CASSIGFGGTEAFF	TGTGCCAGTAGTATTGGATTCGGGGGCACTGAAGCTTTCTTT
-	TRBV9	-	TRBJ2-1	CASSVSYNEQFF	TGTGCCAGCAGCGTGAGTTACAATGAGCAGTTCTTC
-	TRBV9	-	TRBJ1-3	CASSENIRRTGNTIYF	TGTGCCAGCAGTGAAAACATTCGCCGAACTGGAAACACCATATATTTT
TRBD1	TRBV7-2	-	TRBJ1-1	CASSYRQGAPEAFF	TGTGCCAGCAGCTATAGACAGGGGGCCCCTGAAGCTTTCTTT
TRBD1	TRBV6-1	-	TRBJ1-4	CASSDRDRYYNEKLFF	TGTGCCAGCAGTGACCGGGACAGGTATTATAATGAAAAACTGTTTTTT
-	TRBV19	-	TRBJ2-1	CAGGGTLGSYNEQFF	TGTGCCGGTGGAGGGACCCTGGGGTCCTACAATGAGCAGTTCTTC
-	TRBV6-1	-	TRBJ1-1	CASSAGTIRTEAFF	TGTGCCAGCAGTGCGGGGACAATAAGGACTGAAGCTTTCTTT
TRBD1	TRBV19	-	TRBJ1-6	CASRQGRTSYNSPLHF	TGTGCCAGTCGACAGGGGAGAACCTCCTATAATTCACCCCTCCACTTT
-	TRBV25-1	-	TRBJ2-7	CASSVAGGYEQYF	TGTGCCAGCAGTGTAGCCGGAGGCTACGAGCAGTACTTC
TRBD2	TRBV7-2	-	TRBJ2-1	CASRRGLAGRSYNEQFF	TGTGCCAGCAGACGAGGACTAGCGGGTAGGTCCTACAATGAGCAGTTCTTC
-	TRBV27	-	TRBJ1-5	CASSPTPYHQPQHF	TGTGCCAGCAGTCCAACACCGTACCATCAGCCCCAGCATTTT
TRBD2	TRBV7-2	-	TRBJ2-7	CASSLAGGPYEQYF	TGTGCCAGCAGCTTAGCGGGAGGGCCCTACGAGCAGTACTTC
TRBD1	TRBV5-4	-	TRBJ1-1	CASSTGTANTEAFF	TGTGCCAGCAGCACTGGGACAGCGAACACTGAAGCTTTCTTT
TRBD2	TRBV5-6	-	TRBJ2-7	CASSFISGSYEQYF	TGTGCCAGCAGCTTTATTAGCGGGAGCTACGAGCAGTACTTC
-	TRBV6-1	-	TRBJ1-5	CASLSAYSNQPQHF	TGTGCCAGCCTCTCAGCGTATAGCAATCAGCCCCAGCATTTT
TRBD1	TRBV28	few	TRBJ1-2	CASRSGGAGYTF	TGTGCCAGCAGGTCAGGGGGAGCTGGCTACACCTTC
-	TRBV19	-	TRBJ2-7	CASSRATEYEQYF	TGTGCCAGTAGTCGGGCGACAGAATACGAGCAGTACTTC
-	TRBV28	once	TRBJ2-6	CASTGPLSGANVLTF	TGTGCCAGCACAGGCCCACTCTCTGGGGCCAACGTCCTGACTTTC
TRBD1	TRBV2	-	TRBJ2-1	CASSTRDRTTSSYNEQFF	TGTGCCAGCAGTACCCGGGACAGGACTACCAGCTCCTACAATGAGCAGTTCTTC
-	TRBV21-1	-	TRBJ2-7	CASSKGGCLYEQYF	TGTGCCAGCAGCAAAGGGGGCTGCCTCTACGAGCAGTACTTC
-	TRBV25-1	once	TRBJ1-4	CASLQALNEKLFF	TGTGCCAGCTTACAGGCCCTAAATGAAAAACTGTTTTTT
-	TRBV6-5	-	TRBJ2-7	CASRGYFGSEEQYF	TGTGCCAGCAGGGGATACTTTGGTAGCGAAGAGCAGTACTTC
TRBD2	TRBV6-4	-	TRBJ2-1	CASSLTSGSSYNEQFF	TGTGCCAGCAGCCTGACTAGCGGTAGCTCCTACAATGAGCAGTTCTTC
TRBD2	TRBV9	once	TRBJ2-2	CASSLTSGSNTGELFF	TGTGCCAGCAGCTTGACTAGCGGGTCGAACACCGGGGAGCTGTTTTTT
TRBD2	TRBV5-4	-	TRBJ2-5	CASSLRSSGKETQYF	TGTGCCAGCAGCTTGAGGTCTAGCGGGAAAGAGACCCAGTACTTC
TRBD2	TRBV2	-	TRBJ2-1	CASSSGRDNEQFF	TGTGCCAGTTCTAGCGGGAGGGACAATGAGCAGTTCTTC
TRBD2	TRBV6-5	-	TRBJ2-7	CASSYSSSGEPYEQYF	TGTGCCAGCAGTTACTCTTCCAGCGGGGAACCCTACGAGCAGTACTTC
-	TRBV7-9	-	TRBJ2-7	CASSPGSYEQYF	TGTGCCAGCAGCCCGGGCTCCTACGAGCAGTACTTC
-	TRBV7-2	once	TRBJ1-2	CASSLARNYGYTF	TGTGCCAGCAGCTTGGCCCGTAACTATGGCTACACCTTC
-	TRBV5-4	-	TRBJ1-2	CASSSTGNYGYTF	TGTGCCAGCAGCTCAACAGGGAACTATGGCTACACCTTC
-	TRBV18	-	TRBJ1-3	CASSPGEVLSGNTIYF	TGTGCCAGCTCACCAGGGGAGGTTCTCTCTGGAAACACCATATATTTT
-	TRBV10-2	few	TRBJ1-2	CASSGTDYGYTF	TGCGCCAGCAGTGGAACAGACTATGGCTACACCTTC
TRBD2	TRBV6-1	-	TRBJ2-1	CASYFAGGPYEQFF	TGTGCCAGCTACTTCGCGGGAGGGCCCTATGAGCAGTTCTTC
TRBD2	TRBV18	-	TRBJ2-3	CASSRVTSGIDTDTQYF	TGTGCCAGCTCACGCGTGACTAGCGGGATAGACACAGATACGCAGTATTTT
-	TRBV28	-	TRBJ1-1	CASSFRTEAFF	TGTGCCAGCAGTTTTCGCACTGAAGCTTTCTTT
-	TRBV5-1	-	TRBJ2-3	CASSLGATRRADTQYF	TGCGCCAGCAGCTTGGGGGCGACAAGGCGTGCAGATACGCAGTATTTT
-	TRBV5-5	-	TRBJ2-1	CASSLGVGEQFF	TGTGCCAGCAGCTTAGGGGTTGGTGAGCAGTTCTTC
-	TRBV15	-	TRBJ2-7	CATSKPSSRLTEQYF	TGTGCCACCAGCAAACCAAGCTCAAGACTGACCGAGCAGTACTTC
TRBD1	TRBV28	-	TRBJ1-1	CASSFETGGLLNTEAFF	TGTGCCAGCAGTTTTGAGACAGGGGGCTTATTGAACACTGAAGCTTTCTTT
-	TRBV5-1	-	TRBJ1-4	CASSLGQGNEKLFF	TGCGCCAGCAGCTTGGGGCAGGGTAATGAAAAACTGTTTTTT
-	TRBV27	-	TRBJ1-2	CASRPDRNNYGYTF	TGTGCCAGCAGGCCGGACAGAAATAACTATGGCTACACCTTC